Listed here is a single T cell receptor beta chain. Antigen: not known. Method: immunoSEQ multiplex PCR; TCRdb's copy keeps in-frame clones and lacks some. The sample lists about 2.1 million clones, 80% to 95% occurring once. These data originate in a study of shared clonotypes between healthy human individuals. General study findings and limits: Depth of sequencing was expected to influence donor clonotype sharing. Generation of non-shared clonotypes was less probable than generation of clonotypes shared by all four donors. The sole specimen, blood, was sampled, and tissue repertoires likely differ. Naive CD4 clonotypes overlapped across a handful of donors at about 5%.

This CDR3 has 16 amino acids. CDR1 is MGHRA and CDR2 is YSYEKL in the germline V gene. Trimming took 1 base from V and 3 from J, leaving 16 bases between them. Naive CD8 isolation took CD45RO-negative cells positively selected for CCR7 and excluded terminally differentiated effector memory CD45RA+ cells. Specimen: naive CD8+ T cells from PBMCs. The chain links TRBV4-1 to TRBJ2-7; no reliable D call. The source of this sequence is a young man in good health. Some clones in this sample may be carry-over from other donors' samples. As DNA, the CDR3 is TGCGCCAGCAGCCAAGTAAACAGCATCTCGGACTACGAGCAGTACTTC. Translating gives CASSQVNSISDYEQYF.